The subject of this entry is one TCR beta chain. The antigen remains undetermined. The source of the sample is a study of T cell responses to AZD1222 COVID-19 vaccine. Findings and limits, study-wide: No repertoire was sampled before or during the peak T cell response, only after it. CD4 TCRs linked to vaccination spanned spike, dominating at 160-218 and 743-854.

V lost 6 bases and J 4 bases, leaving 12 bases between the germline ends. CDR3 length: 13 residues. In germline, CDR1 is LNHDA, CDR2 SQIVND (reference sequence). Produced via immunoSEQ multiplex PCR; TCRdb's table is partial and in-frame only. The sample records almost 65,000 clones, 65% to 85% being singletons. Sequencing used peripheral blood, obtained on day 0 of AZD1222 vaccination. The source is an adult in good health. V gene TRBV19 combines with J gene TRBJ1-1; D is unclear. The CDR3 loop is CASRPSRGTEAFF. The CDR3 bases are TGTGCCAGTAGACCATCACGGGGCACTGAAGCTTTCTTT.